What follows is one T cell receptor beta chain and its context. This clone was detected many times. There is no known antigen for this receptor. Within one base of it there is no much larger clone, and no base qualities were kept. This sample stems from a study of cytomegalovirus exposure and HLA in healthy donors (TCRdb year 2017). General notes on the study: In an earlier analysis of around 540 of the donors, 250 to 350 Gb of sequence data and 90 million to 120 million unique TCR beta sequences from about 179 million T cells were reported. An early release that covered approximately 600 HLA-typed donors contained approximately 300 gigabases of sequencing data and 75 million to 100 million unique TCR sequences. The genetic ancestry cluster associated with self-reported Caucasian donors included around 76% of the approximately 400 genotyped donors. The aim of the study was to test whether cataloging public T cell receptors could identify signatures of past pathogen exposure. The T cell repertoires of 666 subjects were profiled by immunosequencing and related to cytomegalovirus serostatus. In addition to the first cohort of about 650 subjects, a separate validation cohort of approximately 130 different subjects was used. To predict cytomegalovirus infection status, the study combined high-throughput TCR immunosequencing, statistical association of individual TCRs with disease status, and machine learning. To study patterns of TCR occurrence, a later analysis re-analyzed previously published TCR beta repertoires from 500 to 850 donors and added high-resolution HLA genotyping. Rather than drawing on any new phenotypic data, the later analysis identified candidate immune exposures from TCR beta sequences and the way those sequences occurred across donors. An earlier analysis of 587 of the donors applied high-throughput TCR beta sequencing to assess whether each TCR beta V gene segment acted as functional or pseudogenic. Donor age, sex, ethnicity and CMV serostatus were compiled together with the repertoire data. In a later genetic analysis, genome-wide SNP genotypes for about 55% of the 666 donors were used, and that subset was treated as a discovery cohort. Every discovery cohort repertoire had been produced on one sequencing platform. HLA typing included class I and class II loci at four-digit resolution. The number of typed donors differed by locus: 629-630 for A, B, C, DRB1 and DQB1; approximately 530 for DQA1; some 590 for DPA1; and 400 to 480 for DPB1. Five DR-DQ haplotypes were treated as single units for association and clustering because of strong linkage in the cohort. Among about 400 genotyped donors of the cohort, an average of about 240,000 unique TCR beta nucleotide sequences was sequenced per donor, of which about 19% were non-productive.

Germline trimming amounts to 3 bases on V and 4 bases on J, with 2 as the count of junction bases outside the gene matches. Via the germline V gene, CDR1 is MRHNA and CDR2 SNTAGT. The cysteine opens and the phenylalanine closes a CDR3 of 15 amino acids. Left in the record is the CDR3 DNA by itself, 45 bases read in frame from the first base. The cohort was made up of 666 healthy bone marrow donors. At the time of sampling, every cohort member was nominally healthy, though immune exposures that went unrecorded were likely present. The donor tested CMV seronegative and was one of the 352 seronegative cohort members. A peripheral blood sample was collected from each donor, and TCR beta sequencing was performed on peripheral blood mononuclear cells. Genomic DNA extraction from the blood cell samples was performed with the Qiagen DNeasy Blood Extraction Kit. Results the study describes overall, beyond this receptor: In a later analysis, HLA-associated TCR beta chains showed more clonal expansion and lower generation probabilities than non-associated chains that were equally common. Because some donors lacked HLA typing at each locus, the association tests relied only on the typed subset. A further reported finding was that TCR beta sequences accurately predicted the HLA-A and HLA-B alleles for most subjects in the first cohort. The study gave a list of about 160 TCR beta chains associated with cytomegalovirus. A later analysis reported that several top co-occurrence clusters appeared linked to parvovirus B19, influenza, CMV and Epstein-Barr virus. Strong co-occurrence of HLA alleles, especially DR and DQ, made assigning TCR associations to individual alleles difficult. Some IMGT-functional V segments, including TRBV6-2 and TRBV6-3, could not be told apart with the 87-base-pair reads, so those segments were excluded. According to a later analysis, most CMV-associated TCR beta chains appeared to be HLA-restricted, and the HLA associations seemed to be driven largely by CMV exposure. In a later analysis, TCR association rates were found to vary across HLA loci, with the most associated TCRs seen for DRB1 alleles and the fewest for HLA-C alleles. The authors suggested that the approach could potentially be generalized to other disease states and immunological phenotypes. For the cohort, immune exposure information was limited to CMV serostatus. Correlated functional status among segregating V segments might reflect linkage disequilibrium, but an unknown experimental factor could not be ruled out. A later analysis associated about 16,000 TCR beta sequences with specific HLA alleles at a false discovery rate of 0.05. In vitro tests confirmed that a few of the cytomegalovirus-associated TCR beta chains recognize cytomegalovirus antigens. Broadly in line with IMGT annotations, most TCR beta V segments showed up in productive rearrangements about 90% or about 30% of the time in an earlier analysis of about 500 of the donors. Because counts were too low, 15 to 20 rarely observed V segments, including chromosome 9 orphons, were left out of the earlier analysis of roughly 600 of the donors. Most TCR sequences were seen in very few donors, while some public TCRs were found in many individuals. A later genetic analysis reported fewer N-insertions in productive TCRs among donors in an Asian-associated ancestry cluster than the roughly 620-donor mean. The classifier was reported to diagnose cytomegalovirus status with high specificity and sensitivity in both the original and validation cohorts. This cohort had only TCR beta chains sequenced, and the lack of alpha or paired-chain data limited which features could be detected. In a later genetic analysis, a missense DCLRE1C variant was associated with V-gene and J-gene trimming of TCR beta chains, and the association was replicated in an independent cohort. Roughly uniform sequencing depth across donors was assumed in presence/absence analyses, although this assumption may not hold. A cluster of highly shared sequence variants was judged likely to represent a technical artifact of the sequencing pipeline.

Library preparation used the immunoSEQ multiplex PCR assay. The multiplex PCR relied on a mix of 60 forward primers for TCR Vbeta segments and 13 reverse primers for TCR Jbeta segments. A multiplex PCR assay on genomic DNA amplified the CDR3 region of rearranged TCR beta genes. The amplified TCR beta libraries were sequenced on the Illumina HiSeq System as 87-base-pair reads. The authors processed their data as follows. A later analysis counted about 80 million unique TCR beta chains across the 670 or so repertoires, and 10 million to 11 million of these chains were shared by at least two donors. To remove PCR and sequencing errors, raw reads were error-corrected and collapsed into unique sequences using a nearest-neighbor algorithm that merged closely related sequences. CDR3 sequences were aligned to IMGT reference sequences to assign V, D and J gene segments. For a sequence to be retained, a match of at least six nucleotides to both a V gene segment and a J gene segment was required. A rearrangement was called productive if the CDR3 had no stop codons and remained in frame with V and J, and every other rearrangement was called non-productive. CDR3 was defined by IMGT convention, running from the second conserved V-encoded cysteine to the conserved J-encoded phenylalanine. The earlier analysis of some 550 of the donors excluded any sequence lacking an unambiguous match to a single V gene segment. In an earlier analysis of around 590 of the donors, a V segment was called functional when productive rearrangements were above 56.7%, and segregating when the standard deviation between donors exceeded 5%. A statistical classification framework was built for diagnosing cytomegalovirus status from the catalog of TCR beta chain sequences. A later analysis assigned V and J genes by comparing TCR nucleotide sequences with IMGT/GENE-DB human TR gene sequences. Using the TCRdist pipeline, a later analysis assigned CDR3 sequences along with most-parsimonious VDJ recombination scenarios. A later analysis defined each TCR beta chain by its CDR3 amino acid sequence plus V-gene family, and excluded reads lacking a unique V-gene family. As a way to deal with suspected cross-contamination and a sequencing artifact, a later analysis dropped hundreds of nucleotide sequences that were highly shared and had low generation probability. A later analysis calculated a clonal expansion index for each public chain from normalized within-repertoire ranks of inferred template counts. Generation probabilities in a later analysis came from a VDJ recombination model fitted to out-of-frame rearrangements, and those results were checked against IGoR. Hypergeometric tests were used in a later analysis to score TCR-TCR, TCR-HLA and TCR-CMV co-occurrence, with a repertoire-size bias correction applied to the TCR pairs. A later analysis estimated false discovery rates by permuting HLA or CMV assignments 20 times. In a later analysis, co-occurring TCRs were grouped using DBSCAN, and TCRdist sequence similarity was added for clustering within HLA-allele-positive subsets. For co-occurrence clustering, repertoires with fewer than 30,000 or more than 120,000 public chains were excluded, along with a handful of repertoires with anomalous nucleotide sharing. As stored in TCRdb, this immuneACCESS dataset retains in-frame rearrangements with V and J assigned. A fraction of the clones does not appear; measured against another copy, unresolved V genes explain less than half of the discrepancy, and the remainder lacks a known reason. V and J calls and clone size are those listed in that table; D and trimming were worked out from the DNA. For this sample the table gives about 98,000 clones, of which about two thirds were detected only once. Jointly, the top ten make up over 0.95% of the sample.

The chain links TRBV6-4 with TRBJ2-3, with 12 central nucleotides matching TRBD1. The TCR comes from a female donor in good health and CMV-seronegative. The sequencing input was PBMCs. The CDR3 protein sequence reads: CASSEGQGAADTQYF. The nucleotides read TGTGCCAGCAGTGAGGGACAGGGGGCCGCAGATACGCAGTATTTT.